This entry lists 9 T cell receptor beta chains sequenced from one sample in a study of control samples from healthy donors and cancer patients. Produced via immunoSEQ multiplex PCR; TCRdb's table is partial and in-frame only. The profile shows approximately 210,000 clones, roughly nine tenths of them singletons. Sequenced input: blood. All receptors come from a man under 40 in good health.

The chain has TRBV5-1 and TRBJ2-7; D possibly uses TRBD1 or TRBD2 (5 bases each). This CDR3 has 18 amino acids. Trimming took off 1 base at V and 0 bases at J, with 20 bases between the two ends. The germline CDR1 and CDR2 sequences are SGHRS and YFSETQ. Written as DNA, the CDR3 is TGCGCCAGCAGCTTGCAGATCACCGGGACGGGGAGCTCCTACGAGCAGTACTTC. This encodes CASSLQITGTGSSYEQYF.

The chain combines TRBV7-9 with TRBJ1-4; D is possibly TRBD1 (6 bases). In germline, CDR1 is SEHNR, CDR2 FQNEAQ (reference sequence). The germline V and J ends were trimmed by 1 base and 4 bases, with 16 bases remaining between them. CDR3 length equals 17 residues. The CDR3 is CASSLEYSGAGNEKLFF. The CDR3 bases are TGTGCCAGCAGCTTAGAATATTCGGGGGCCGGTAATGAAAAACTGTTTTTT.

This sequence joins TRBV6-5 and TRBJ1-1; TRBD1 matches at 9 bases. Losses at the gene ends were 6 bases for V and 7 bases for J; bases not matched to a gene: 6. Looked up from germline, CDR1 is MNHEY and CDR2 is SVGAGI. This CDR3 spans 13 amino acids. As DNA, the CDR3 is TGTGCCAGCAGCGACAGGGGGGGTAGTGAAGCTTTCTTT. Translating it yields CASSDRGGSEAFF.

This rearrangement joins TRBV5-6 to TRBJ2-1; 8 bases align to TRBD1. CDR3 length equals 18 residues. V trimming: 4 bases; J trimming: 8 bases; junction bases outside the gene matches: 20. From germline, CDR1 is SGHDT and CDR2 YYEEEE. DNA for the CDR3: TGTGCCAGCAGCCCTTTCGGACAGGGTCTCATTTTCGCTGATGAGCAGTTCTTC. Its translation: CASSPFGQGLIFADEQFF.

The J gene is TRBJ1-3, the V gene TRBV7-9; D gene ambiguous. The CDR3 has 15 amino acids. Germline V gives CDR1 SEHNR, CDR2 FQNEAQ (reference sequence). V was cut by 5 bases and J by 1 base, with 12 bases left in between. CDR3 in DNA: TGTGCCAGCAGCCACCCCGCGGAGTCTGGAAACACCATATATTTT. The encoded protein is CASSHPAESGNTIYF.

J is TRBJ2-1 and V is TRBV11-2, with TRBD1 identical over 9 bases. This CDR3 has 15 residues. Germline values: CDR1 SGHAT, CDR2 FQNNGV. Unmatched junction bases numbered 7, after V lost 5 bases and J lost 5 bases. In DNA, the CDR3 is TGTGCCAGCAGCCAATGGACAGGGGCTAACAATGAGCAGTTCTTC. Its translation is CASSQWTGANNEQFF.

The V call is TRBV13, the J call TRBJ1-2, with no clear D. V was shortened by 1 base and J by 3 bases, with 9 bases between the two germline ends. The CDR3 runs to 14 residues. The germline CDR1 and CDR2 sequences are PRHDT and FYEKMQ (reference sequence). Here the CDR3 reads CASSLVGDDYGYTF. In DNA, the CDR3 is TGTGCCAGCAGCTTAGTGGGTGACGACTATGGCTACACCTTC.

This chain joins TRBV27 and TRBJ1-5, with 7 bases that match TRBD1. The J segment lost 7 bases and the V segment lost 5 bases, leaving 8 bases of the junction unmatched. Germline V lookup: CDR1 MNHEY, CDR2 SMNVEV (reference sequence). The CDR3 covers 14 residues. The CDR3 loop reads CASSGGGAGQPQHF. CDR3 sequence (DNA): TGTGCCAGCAGTGGAGGGGGCGCAGGACAGCCCCAGCATTTT.

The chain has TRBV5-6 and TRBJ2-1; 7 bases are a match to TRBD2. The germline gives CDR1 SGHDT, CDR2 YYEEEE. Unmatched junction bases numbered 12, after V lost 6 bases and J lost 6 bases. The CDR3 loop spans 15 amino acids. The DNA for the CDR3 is TGTGCCAGCACCATCTTTGCGGGGGTTATCAATGAGCAGTTCTTC. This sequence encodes CASTIFAGVINEQFF.